The clone carrying this TCR beta chain rates as medium-sized (0.01 to 0.1%). Its specificity is not known. The CDR3 runs to 16 residues. In germline, CDR1 is SGHRS, CDR2 YFSETQ. V was cut by 0 bases and J by 10 bases, with 17 bases left in between. The record originates from a study of spatial heterogeneity in lung cancer. Study-level findings and limits: Expanded alpha and beta TCR counts within tumors tracked tumor mutation counts. Quantities of ubiquitous and regional expanded TCRs paralleled ubiquitous and regional nonsynonymous mutations, respectively.

TCRdb used MiXCR to reprocess the 5' RACE reads, holding one entry per CDR3 protein. The sample contains under 9,000 distinct CDR3 sequences, 13% of which appear only once. Documented time point: sample taken at primary tumor resection. Untreated early-stage non-small cell lung cancer patients, 70 to 85 in total, were the donors. Material for sequencing was whole RNA from tumor, nontumor lung or frozen PBMC, left unsorted. This specimen consisted of lung tumor tissue, obtained at surgery. The clonotype originates from a male donor with early-stage non-small cell lung cancer. The chain joins TRBV5-1 to TRBJ1-6; no clear D. The CDR3 coding sequence is TGCGCCAGCAGCTTGGAGGCGTCAGATATGGGGTCACCCCTCCACTTT. Translated: CASSLEASDMGSPLHF.